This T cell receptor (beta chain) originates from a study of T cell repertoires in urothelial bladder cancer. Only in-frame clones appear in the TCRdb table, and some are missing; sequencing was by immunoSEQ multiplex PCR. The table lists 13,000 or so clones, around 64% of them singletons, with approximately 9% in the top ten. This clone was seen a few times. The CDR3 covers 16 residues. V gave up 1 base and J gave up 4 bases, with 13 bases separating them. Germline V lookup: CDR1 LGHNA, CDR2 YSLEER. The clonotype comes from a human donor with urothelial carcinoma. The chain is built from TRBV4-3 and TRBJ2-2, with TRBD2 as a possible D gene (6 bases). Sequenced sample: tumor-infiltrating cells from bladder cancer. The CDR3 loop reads CASSQVGGVGTGELFF. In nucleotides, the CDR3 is TGCGCCAGCAGCCAAGTCGGAGGGGTGGGCACCGGGGAGCTGTTTTTT.